What follows are 30 T cell receptor beta chains derived from one specimen sequenced in a study (dated by TCRdb to the mid-2010s). Library preparation employed 5' RACE. The listed sequencing device is Illumina MiSeq. TCRdb ran its own pipeline on the public reads, namely fastp trimming at Q25 and MiXCR clone calling, and kept in-frame beta chains. Each CDR3 protein gets just one entry, which takes the most common genes and DNA from the rows behind it. This sample is represented by under 65,000 distinct CDR3 sequences; around 26% of them were singletons. Of the sample, approximately 3.2% is held by the ten largest clones. The sample was tumor-infiltrating memory CD4+ T cells sorted from the breast tumor. Interpreted using the paper, the cell subset or site label stands for: memory CD4+ T cells, CD4+CD45RO+CD25-. These receptors were collected from a female donor with breast cancer.

CDR3: CASSVTDLNSPLHF. The CDR3 DNA reads as TGTGCCAGCAGCGTGACGGACCTTAATTCACCCCTCCACTTT. V gene TRBV9 combines with J gene TRBJ1-6; no definite D call. The CDR3 runs to 14 residues. CDR1 and CDR2 (germline): SGDLS, YYNGEE. The ends were cut back, 2 bases at V and 6 bases at J, with 9 bases in the middle.

This clonotype was found once. Its ends do not fully match the called genes, so a read error is possible. The genes are TRBV5-6 and TRBJ1-1; D is unresolved. Germline loops: CDR1 SGHDT, CDR2 YYEEEE. This CDR3 is 11 amino acids long. The CDR3: CASSLRSDAFF. The CDR3 DNA is TGTGCCAGCAGCTTGAGGTCTGATGCTTTCTTT.

This clonotype appeared a few times. The V call is TRBV7-9, the J call TRBJ2-7; a possible D gene is TRBD1 (6 bases). This CDR3 is 14 amino acids long. The V gene lost 5 bases and the J gene lost 2 bases, with 13 bases spanning the gap. CDR1 and CDR2 from the germline V gene are SEHNR and FQNEAQ (reference sequence). The CDR3 bases are TGTGCCAGCAGCCGAACTCAGGGGCCCTACGAGCAGTACTTC. Translating it yields CASSRTQGPYEQYF.

The V and J genes are TRBV28 and TRBJ2-5; D may be TRBD1 or TRBD2 (5 bases each). V gave up 3 bases and J gave up 5 bases, with 10 bases separating them. The CDR3 spans 13 residues. The germline V gene encodes CDR1 MDHEN and CDR2 SYDVKM. CDR3 coding DNA: TGTGCCAGCAGTTTGGGACCTCTGGAGACCCAGTACTTC. Translated, it gives CASSLGPLETQYF.

This clonotype has at least ten counts. This chain uses TRBV4-3 with TRBJ2-7; a possible D gene is TRBD1 (6 bases). The V end was cut by 3 bases, the J end by 3 bases, with 15 bases between. The V gene's germline CDR1 is LGHNA and CDR2 YSLEER. The CDR3 length is 15 residues. DNA for the CDR3: TGCGCCAGCAGCCAGAGGCTGGGACAAGGCTACGAGCAGTACTTC. Amino acid sequence: CASSQRLGQGYEQYF.

The chain links TRBV4-2 to TRBJ2-2; 8 bases line up with TRBD2. There are 17 residues in the CDR3. Germline loops: CDR1 LGHNA, CDR2 YNFKEQ. Losses at the gene ends were 3 bases for V and 4 bases for J; bases not matched to a gene: 10. The CDR3 DNA is TGTGCCAGCAGCCAGGATAGCGGGACCGGTGGCACCGGGGAGCTGTTTTTT. Translation gives CASSQDSGTGGTGELFF.

A remark on this clonotype: At one end the junction does not follow the germline gene, possibly because of a read error. The chain employs TRBV6-2 or TRBV6-3 and TRBJ1-5; 8 bases line up with TRBD1. CDR1 and CDR2 (germline): MNHEY, SVGEGT. There are 18 residues in the CDR3. The CDR3 DNA sequence: TGTGTCAGCAGTTACACGCGCAGGGGGCGAGTGAGCAATCAGCCCCAGCATTTT. This gives the protein CVSSYTRRGRVSNQPQHF.

The J gene is TRBJ1-5, the V gene TRBV10-3, with D unclear. This CDR3 is built from 15 residues. CDR1 and CDR2 (germline): ENHRY, SYGVKD. Trimming took off 6 bases at V and 2 bases at J, with 14 bases between the two ends. The CDR3 loop is CAIRDSLTRNQPQHF. DNA for the CDR3: TGTGCCATCAGAGATAGCCTAACACGCAATCAGCCCCAGCATTTT.

This rearrangement joins TRBV5-1 to TRBJ2-1; D gene ambiguous. CDR3 length: 13 amino acids. With 0 bases removed from V and 7 bases from J, the gap between germline ends came to 8 bases. Looked up from germline, CDR1 is SGHRS and CDR2 is YFSETQ. The CDR3 loop is CASSLETLNEQFF. CDR3 coding DNA: TGCGCCAGCAGCTTGGAGACTCTTAATGAGCAGTTCTTC.

The chain couples TRBV6-2 or TRBV6-3 to TRBJ2-3; weak D call: TRBD1 (6 bases). Between the trimmed V and J ends, which lost 2 bases and 4 bases, there was a span of 16 bases. The CDR3 totals 16 residues. CDR1 MNHEY and CDR2 SVGEGT come from the germline V gene. In DNA, the CDR3 is TGTGCCAGCAGTTACCAAGGGGGAGTCAGCGCAGATACGCAGTATTTT. Amino acid sequence: CASSYQGGVSADTQYF.

Of note for this clonotype: Just one base apart from a much larger clone, this may be a read error. CDR3 protein: CSVDGGGELYF. In DNA form, the CDR3 reads TGCAGCGTTGACGGAGGAGGGGAGCTGTATTTT. The chain combines TRBV29-1 with TRBJ2-2; D is perhaps TRBD2 (6 bases). The CDR3 extends over 11 amino acids. The germline V gene has CDR1 SQVTM and CDR2 ANQGSEA.

A few counts support this clonotype. The chain uses TRBV6-2 or TRBV6-3 and TRBJ1-1; D ambiguous. CDR3 length: 13 amino acids. Trimming left V 10 bases short and J 3 bases short, with 15 bases between. Germline assignment: CDR1 MNHEY and CDR2 SVGEGT. This chain's CDR3 is CATQGAPYTEAFF. As DNA, the CDR3 is TGTGCCACCCAAGGAGCACCGTACACTGAAGCTTTCTTT.

The chain joins TRBV19 to TRBJ2-7; TRBD2 matches 10 bases. Germline loops: CDR1 LNHDA, CDR2 SQIVND (reference sequence). The CDR3 consists of 15 residues. J gave up 5 bases and V 6 bases, and 10 bases lay outside the gene matches. CDR3 DNA sequence: TGTGCCAGTAGCCCATTAGCTAGCGGGAGACACGAGCAGTACTTC. Protein product: CASSPLASGRHEQYF.

CDR3 DNA: TGCGCCAGCAGCCAGGGTTTTCGGCAGGGAGGATCAGATACGCAGTATTTT. The encoded protein is CASSQGFRQGGSDTQYF. The chain is built from TRBV4-1 and TRBJ2-3, with D perhaps TRBD2 (6 bases). Germline V gives CDR1 MGHRA, CDR2 YSYEKL. Trimming pared 3 bases from V and 4 bases from J, leaving 20 bases between. This CDR3 has 17 amino acids.

The V gene is TRBV24-1, the J gene TRBJ2-7; no clear D gene. This CDR3 comprises 12 residues. The germline V and J ends were trimmed by 10 bases and 2 bases, with 11 bases remaining between them. The germline V gene has CDR1 KGHDR and CDR2 SFDVKD. The CDR3 DNA sequence: TGTGCCACTCAGGACCATACCTACGAGCAGTACTTC. It codes for CATQDHTYEQYF.

This clonotype occurred a few times. V usage is TRBV9 and J usage is TRBJ1-6, with 8 bases aligning to TRBD1. This CDR3 has 15 amino acids. Germline V gene data show CDR1 as SGDLS and CDR2 as YYNGEE. The V gene end was trimmed by 2 bases and the J gene end by 8 bases; junction bases not matched to a gene: 6. The chain's CDR3 is CASSVQGASYSPLHF. The CDR3 DNA reads as TGTGCCAGCAGCGTCCAGGGGGCCAGTTATTCACCCCTCCACTTT. Looking up the rest from reference TRBV9 and TRBJ1-6 gives the full variable domain: DSGVTQTPKHLITATGQRVTLRCSPRSGDLSVYWYQQSLDQGLQFLIQYYNGEERAKGNILERFSAQQFPDLHSELNLSSLELGDSALYFCASSVQGASYSPLHFGNGTRLTVT.

The CDR3 nucleotides are TGCGCCAGCAGCCAAGTTGGTCGGATCCTCTCTGGGGCCAACGTCCTGACTTTC. Encoded protein: CASSQVGRILSGANVLTF. V and J are TRBV4-1 and TRBJ2-6, with D unclear. The V gene lost 1 base and the J gene lost 0 bases, with 13 bases spanning the gap. CDR3 length: 18 residues. Germline V gene sequence: CDR1 MGHRA, CDR2 YSYEKL.

The chain carries TRBV29-1 and TRBJ1-4; maybe TRBD1 (5 bases). The V gene's germline CDR1 is SQVTM and CDR2 ANQGSEA. Trimming took 8 bases from V and 5 from J, leaving 15 bases between them. The CDR3 totals 13 residues. Written as DNA, the CDR3 is TGCAGCCCCCGACAGATTTCCAATGAAAAACTGTTTTTT. Its protein is CSPRQISNEKLFF.

This clonotype was observed a handful of times. J is TRBJ2-7 and V is TRBV15; no firm D call. Germline assignment: CDR1 LNHNV and CDR2 YYDKDF (reference sequence). The CDR3 loop spans 15 amino acids. With 0 bases removed from V and 0 bases from J, the gap between germline ends came to 9 bases. The CDR3 nucleotides read TGTGCCACCAGCAGAGAAGGCGCGAGCTCCTACGAGCAGTACTTC. Encoded protein: CATSREGASSYEQYF.

Details on this clonotype: One end of the junction is discordant with germline, which a read error may explain. The V gene is TRBV24-1, the J gene TRBJ2-2, with D maybe TRBD2 (6 bases). CDR3 size: 15 residues. Per the germline V gene, CDR1 is KGHDR and CDR2 is SFDVKD. The CDR3 DNA follows: TGTTCCACCAGTGGCTCGGGAGCCGGCACCGGGGAGCTGTTTTTT. This encodes CSTSGSGAGTGELFF.

CDR3 in DNA: TGTGCCAGCAGCTTATGGGGCGGGAGGGCCGACCATGAGCAGTTCTTC. This sequence encodes CASSLWGGRADHEQFF. V and J are TRBV7-3 and TRBJ2-1; TRBD2 agrees at 9 bases. V lost 2 bases, J lost 8 bases, and 10 bases stayed unmatched. The CDR3 has 16 amino acids. From germline, CDR1 is SGHTA and CDR2 FQGTGA.

This sequence joins TRBV4-1 and TRBJ2-3; TRBD2 aligns across 7 bases. V lost 4 bases, J lost 1 base, and 5 bases stayed unmatched. The CDR3 has 15 residues. Per the germline V gene, CDR1 is MGHRA and CDR2 is YSYEKL. CDR3 protein: CASSRAGSGTDTQYF. The CDR3 DNA follows: TGCGCCAGCAGCCGAGCGGGATCGGGCACAGATACGCAGTATTTT.

In this sample, this clonotype turned up a few times. The chain joins TRBV7-2 to TRBJ1-5; no reliable D call. This CDR3 has 14 amino acids. Trimming pared 5 bases from V and 7 bases from J, leaving 15 bases between. Germline CDR1 and CDR2: SGHTA and FQGNSA. CDR3 in DNA: TGTGCCAGCAGCCCAGAGGTTAGGTGGCAGCCCCAGCATTTT. Translated: CASSPEVRWQPQHF.

The table lists this clonotype with a few counts. The chain is built from TRBV6-5 and TRBJ2-5; D remains ambiguous. V was cut by 0 bases and J by 1 base, with 9 bases left in between. The CDR3 runs to 15 residues. The germline gives CDR1 MNHEY, CDR2 SVGAGI. CDR3 DNA: TGTGCCAGCAGTTACTCAAGGACGGTCCAAGAGACCCAGTACTTC. It specifies CASSYSRTVQETQYF.

This clonotype came up a few times. In DNA, the CDR3 is TGTGCCAGCAGAAGGGAAATTGCCACTGAAGCTTTCTTT. This codes for CASRREIATEAFF. The chain uses TRBV6-2 or TRBV6-3 and TRBJ1-1; D uncertain. Looked up from germline, CDR1 is MNHEY and CDR2 is SVGEGT. The CDR3 totals 13 residues. Between the trimmed V and J ends, which lost 6 bases and 4 bases, there was a span of 12 bases.

The V and J genes are TRBV5-6 and TRBJ2-2; TRBD2 matches 7 bases. V dropped 4 bases and J dropped 0; count of bases not matched to a gene: 6. The CDR3 is 16 residues long. Germline V lookup: CDR1 SGHDT, CDR2 YYEEEE. As DNA, the CDR3 is TGTGCCAGCAGCCGTATAGCGGGTTCGAACACCGGGGAGCTGTTTTTT. This encodes CASSRIAGSNTGELFF. The variable domain in full, completed from reference TRBV5-6 and TRBJ2-2, reads DAGVTQSPTHLIKTRGQQVTLRCSPKSGHDTVSWYQQALGQGPQFIFQYYEEEERQRGNFPDRFSGHQFPNYSSELNVNALLLGDSALYLCASSRIAGSNTGELFFGEGSRLTVL.

This clonotype turned up a few times. A junction end diverges from the germline sequence, so it may reflect a read error. CDR3 region: CASSHGTSRDTQYF. The DNA of the CDR3 is TGTGCCAGCAGCCATGGGACTAGCAGAGATACGCAGTATTTT. V and J are TRBV3-1 and TRBJ2-3; 9 bases agree with TRBD2. This CDR3 has 14 amino acids. CDR1 and CDR2 from the germline V gene are LGHDT and YNNKEL (reference sequence).

The CDR3 region has the DNA TGTGCCAGCAGCTACACTGGCCAGGGTTCACCCCTCCACTTT. It yields the protein CASSYTGQGSPLHF. V usage is TRBV7-6 and J usage is TRBJ1-6, with D possibly TRBD1 on 5 matching bases. The CDR3 extends over 14 amino acids. V was shortened by 4 bases and J by 9 bases, with 13 bases between the two germline ends. Germline CDR1 reads SGHVS; CDR2 reads FNYEAQ.

The chain couples TRBV30 to TRBJ2-3; perhaps D is TRBD1 or TRBD2 (6 bases each). The CDR3 sequence is 15 residues long. CDR1 is GTSNPN and CDR2 is SVGIG in the germline V gene (reference sequence). The V end lost 2 bases, the J end lost 0 bases, and 12 bases lay between the germline ends. CDR3 region: CAWSTRGGSTDTQYF. The CDR3 nucleotides are TGTGCCTGGAGTACGAGAGGGGGGAGCACAGATACGCAGTATTTT.

The chain couples TRBV20-1 to TRBJ2-1; 10 nucleotides line up with TRBD2. V shed 6 bases, J shed 7 bases, and the junction held 12 bases outside the gene matches. The CDR3 contains 15 residues. Per germline, CDR1 DFQATT and CDR2 SNEGSKA (reference sequence). CDR3 amino acids: CSARSYSGRRNEQFF. The CDR3 bases are TGCAGTGCCAGATCCTATAGCGGGAGGAGAAATGAGCAGTTCTTC.